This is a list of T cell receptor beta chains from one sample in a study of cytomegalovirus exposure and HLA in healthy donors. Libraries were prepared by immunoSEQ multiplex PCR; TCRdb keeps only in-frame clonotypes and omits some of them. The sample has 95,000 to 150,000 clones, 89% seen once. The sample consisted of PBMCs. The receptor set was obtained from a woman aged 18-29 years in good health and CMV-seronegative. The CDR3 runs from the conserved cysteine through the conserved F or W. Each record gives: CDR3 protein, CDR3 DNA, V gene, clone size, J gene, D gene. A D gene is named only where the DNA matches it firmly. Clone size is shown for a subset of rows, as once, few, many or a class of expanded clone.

CDR3 protein: CASRRRADRTQETQYF
CDR3 DNA: TGCGCCAGCAGAAGACGGGCCGACAGAACTCAAGAGACCCAGTACTTC
V gene: TRBV5-1
clone size: .
J gene: TRBJ2-5
D gene: .

CDR3 protein: CASSLAKGQRNTGELFF
CDR3 DNA: TGTGCCAGCAGCTTGGCCAAAGGACAGCGAAACACCGGGGAGCTGTTTTTT
V gene: TRBV5-4
clone size: .
J gene: TRBJ2-2
D gene: .

CDR3 protein: CASSYGGTGELFF
CDR3 DNA: TGTGCCAGCAGTTACGGGGGGACCGGGGAGCTGTTTTTT
V gene: TRBV6-5
clone size: .
J gene: TRBJ2-2
D gene: .

CDR3 protein: CASREQGAISYEQYF
CDR3 DNA: TGTGCCAGCAGGGAACAGGGGGCCATCTCCTACGAGCAGTACTTC
V gene: TRBV2
clone size: .
J gene: TRBJ2-7
D gene: TRBD1

CDR3 protein: CASSTALAHTGELFF
CDR3 DNA: TGTGCCAGCAGCACAGCACTAGCCCACACCGGGGAGCTGTTTTTT
V gene: TRBV9
clone size: .
J gene: TRBJ2-2
D gene: .

CDR3 protein: CASTRTSDTGELFF
CDR3 DNA: TGTGCCAGCACCAGGACTAGCGACACCGGGGAGCTGTTTTTT
V gene: TRBV2
clone size: .
J gene: TRBJ2-2
D gene: TRBD2

CDR3 protein: CASGQGYTEAFF
CDR3 DNA: TGTGCCAGCGGACAGGGATACACTGAAGCTTTCTTT
V gene: TRBV7-9
clone size: .
J gene: TRBJ1-1
D gene: TRBD1

CDR3 protein: CASIQRDTTYEQYF
CDR3 DNA: TGTGCCAGCATCCAGCGGGACACAACCTACGAGCAGTACTTC
V gene: TRBV2
clone size: .
J gene: TRBJ2-7
D gene: .

CDR3 protein: CASSSRRDSEAFF
CDR3 DNA: TGTGCCAGCAGTTCTCGGCGGGACAGTGAAGCTTTCTTT
V gene: TRBV7-8
clone size: .
J gene: TRBJ1-1
D gene: TRBD1

CDR3 protein: CASSLPGRNTIYF
CDR3 DNA: TGTGCCAGCAGCTTGCCGGGTAGAAACACCATATATTTT
V gene: TRBV11-2
clone size: once
J gene: TRBJ1-3
D gene: .

CDR3 protein: CASSHREGGGQETQYF
CDR3 DNA: TGTGCCAGCAGCCACAGAGAGGGTGGCGGCCAAGAGACCCAGTACTTC
V gene: TRBV14
clone size: once
J gene: TRBJ2-5
D gene: .

CDR3 protein: CASSLDGWSSYNEQFF
CDR3 DNA: TGTGCCAGCAGCTTAGACGGGTGGAGCTCCTACAATGAGCAGTTCTTC
V gene: TRBV7-9
clone size: once
J gene: TRBJ2-1
D gene: .

CDR3 protein: CASSYEQGNSPLHF
CDR3 DNA: TGTGCCAGCAGTTATGAACAGGGTAATTCACCCCTCCACTTT
V gene: TRBV6-5
clone size: .
J gene: TRBJ1-6
D gene: .

CDR3 protein: CASNPTRQSYEQYF
CDR3 DNA: TGTGCCAGCAACCCGACCAGACAGAGCTACGAGCAGTACTTC
V gene: TRBV27
clone size: .
J gene: TRBJ2-7
D gene: .

CDR3 protein: CASSPGTRGFEKLFF
CDR3 DNA: TGTGCCAGCAGCCCCGGGACACGGGGTTTTGAAAAACTGTTTTTT
V gene: TRBV28
clone size: .
J gene: TRBJ1-4
D gene: .

CDR3 protein: CASSIVEELSQPQHF
CDR3 DNA: TGTGCCAGTAGTATAGTCGAGGAATTGAGTCAGCCCCAGCATTTT
V gene: TRBV19
clone size: once
J gene: TRBJ1-5
D gene: .

CDR3 protein: CASSLRGRGLDGYTF
CDR3 DNA: TGCGCCAGCAGCCTCCGCGGGAGGGGTTTGGATGGCTACACCTTC
V gene: TRBV5-1
clone size: .
J gene: TRBJ1-2
D gene: .

CDR3 protein: CASSPQGAQLGNQPQHF
CDR3 DNA: TGTGCCAGCAGCCCACAGGGGGCTCAGCTCGGAAATCAGCCCCAGCATTTT
V gene: TRBV28
clone size: .
J gene: TRBJ1-5
D gene: TRBD1

CDR3 protein: CASSPRGAWETQYF
CDR3 DNA: TGTGCCAGCAGCCCCCGGGGGGCCTGGGAGACCCAGTACTTC
V gene: TRBV7-2
clone size: .
J gene: TRBJ2-5
D gene: .

CDR3 protein: CASTSDRAGYTF
CDR3 DNA: .
V gene: TRBV19
clone size: .
J gene: TRBJ1-2
D gene: .

CDR3 protein: CASSFQSGSTDTQYF
CDR3 DNA: TGCGCCAGCAGCTTTCAAAGCGGGAGCACAGATACGCAGTATTTT
V gene: TRBV5-1
clone size: .
J gene: TRBJ2-3
D gene: .

CDR3 protein: CASSPVAGGLGAYNEQFF
CDR3 DNA: TGTGCCAGCTCACCTGTAGCGGGGGGGCTTGGCGCCTACAATGAGCAGTTCTTC
V gene: TRBV18
clone size: .
J gene: TRBJ2-1
D gene: TRBD2

CDR3 protein: CASSPRGQGMNQPQHF
CDR3 DNA: TGTGCCAGCAGCCCCCGGGGACAGGGGATGAATCAGCCCCAGCATTTT
V gene: TRBV7-2
clone size: .
J gene: TRBJ1-5
D gene: TRBD1

CDR3 protein: CASSWTGGKSDTQYF
CDR3 DNA: TGTGCCAGCAGTTGGACAGGGGGCAAGTCAGATACGCAGTATTTT
V gene: TRBV6-6
clone size: .
J gene: TRBJ2-3
D gene: TRBD1

CDR3 protein: CASSLGRGYATNEKLFF
CDR3 DNA: TGTGCCAGCAGTTTGGGCAGGGGCTATGCGACTAATGAAAAACTGTTTTTT
V gene: TRBV28
clone size: .
J gene: TRBJ1-4
D gene: .

CDR3 protein: CASSFGNNQPQHF
CDR3 DNA: TGTGCCAGCAGTTTCGGGAATAATCAGCCCCAGCATTTT
V gene: TRBV6-6
clone size: few
J gene: TRBJ1-5
D gene: .

CDR3 protein: CASSLRSQGALYEQYF
CDR3 DNA: TGTGCCAGCAGTTTAAGATCTCAGGGTGCACTTTACGAGCAGTACTTC
V gene: TRBV27
clone size: .
J gene: TRBJ2-7
D gene: .

CDR3 protein: CASSIGGIRADTQYF
CDR3 DNA: TGTGCCAGTAGTATAGGCGGGATCAGGGCAGATACGCAGTATTTT
V gene: TRBV19
clone size: .
J gene: TRBJ2-3
D gene: .

CDR3 protein: CASSLELAEETQYF
CDR3 DNA: TGTGCCAGCAGCTTGGAACTAGCGGAAGAGACCCAGTACTTC
V gene: TRBV7-6
clone size: .
J gene: TRBJ2-5
D gene: TRBD2

CDR3 protein: CASSSLLEQPQHF
CDR3 DNA: TGTGCCAGCTCGTCGCTGCTTGAGCAGCCCCAGCATTTT
V gene: TRBV18
clone size: once
J gene: TRBJ1-5
D gene: .

CDR3 protein: CASRGTVWSTDTQYF
CDR3 DNA: TGTGCCAGCAGGGGGACAGTTTGGAGCACAGATACGCAGTATTTT
V gene: TRBV2
clone size: .
J gene: TRBJ2-3
D gene: TRBD1

CDR3 protein: CASSSGVGYTF
CDR3 DNA: TGTGCCAGCAGCTCAGGGGTTGGCTACACCTTC
V gene: TRBV6-1
clone size: .
J gene: TRBJ1-2
D gene: .

CDR3 protein: CASSLDSSYEQYF
CDR3 DNA: TGTGCCAGTTCCCTGGACAGCTCCTACGAGCAGTACTTC
V gene: TRBV19
clone size: few
J gene: TRBJ2-7
D gene: .

CDR3 protein: CASSSRASGANVLTF
CDR3 DNA: TGTGCCAGCAGCTCCAGGGCCTCTGGGGCCAACGTCCTGACTTTC
V gene: TRBV28
clone size: .
J gene: TRBJ2-6
D gene: .

CDR3 protein: CASSLTGRGSNQPQHF
CDR3 DNA: TGTGCCAGCAGCTTAACAGGCAGGGGGAGCAATCAGCCCCAGCATTTT
V gene: TRBV7-2
clone size: .
J gene: TRBJ1-5
D gene: TRBD1

CDR3 protein: CAWSGDRTGVGYEQYF
CDR3 DNA: TGTGCCTGGAGTGGGGACCGGACAGGGGTAGGCTACGAGCAGTACTTC
V gene: TRBV30
clone size: .
J gene: TRBJ2-7
D gene: TRBD1

CDR3 protein: CASSLEAPTKRDTQYF
CDR3 DNA: TGTGCCAGCAGTTTAGAGGCTCCGACGAAGAGGGATACGCAGTATTTT
V gene: TRBV27
clone size: .
J gene: TRBJ2-3
D gene: .

CDR3 protein: CASSWTRGGANVLTF
CDR3 DNA: TGTGCCAGCAGTTGGACACGAGGAGGGGCCAACGTCCTGACTTTC
V gene: TRBV27
clone size: .
J gene: TRBJ2-6
D gene: .

CDR3 protein: CAWSVLIGLEAFF
CDR3 DNA: TGTGCCTGGAGTGTACTGATCGGCTTGGAGGCTTTCTTT
V gene: TRBV30
clone size: .
J gene: TRBJ1-1
D gene: .

CDR3 protein: CASSLDSIYEQYF
CDR3 DNA: TGCGCCAGCAGCCTAGACAGTATCTACGAGCAGTACTTC
V gene: TRBV5-1
clone size: .
J gene: TRBJ2-7
D gene: .

CDR3 protein: CASSHNNRTSGSFSYNEQFF
CDR3 DNA: TGTGCCAGCAGCCATAACAACCGGACTAGCGGGAGCTTCTCCTACAATGAGCAGTTCTTC
V gene: TRBV14
clone size: once
J gene: TRBJ2-1
D gene: TRBD2

CDR3 protein: CASSWDLNNEQFF
CDR3 DNA: TGTGCCAGCAGCTGGGACTTGAACAATGAGCAGTTCTTC
V gene: TRBV27
clone size: .
J gene: TRBJ2-1
D gene: .

CDR3 protein: CASSLTRNTGELFF
CDR3 DNA: TGTGCCAGCAGTTTAACAAGAAATACCGGGGAGCTGTTTTTT
V gene: TRBV28
clone size: .
J gene: TRBJ2-2
D gene: .

CDR3 protein: CASSPGVYEKLFF
CDR3 DNA: TGTGCCAGCAGCCCGGGTGTGTATGAAAAACTGTTTTTT
V gene: TRBV5-8
clone size: once
J gene: TRBJ1-4
D gene: .

CDR3 protein: CAIRVASGSREFF
CDR3 DNA: .
V gene: TRBV10-3
clone size: .
J gene: TRBJ2-1
D gene: .

CDR3 protein: CASSLAPPGSLTNYGYTF
CDR3 DNA: TGCGCCAGCAGCTTGGCCCCCCCTGGGAGCCTCACAAACTATGGCTACACCTTC
V gene: TRBV5-1
clone size: .
J gene: TRBJ1-2
D gene: .

CDR3 protein: CASSESGINEKLFF
CDR3 DNA: TGTGCCAGCAGTGAATCAGGGATCAATGAAAAACTGTTTTTT
V gene: TRBV2
clone size: once
J gene: TRBJ1-4
D gene: .

CDR3 protein: CASSFDSLYGYTF
CDR3 DNA: TGTGCCAGCAGCTTCGACAGCCTTTATGGCTACACCTTC
V gene: TRBV28
clone size: .
J gene: TRBJ1-2
D gene: .

CDR3 protein: CARGSGTRIPYGYTF
CDR3 DNA: TGTGCCAGGGGGTCCGGGACACGGATACCGTATGGCTACACCTTC
V gene: TRBV19
clone size: .
J gene: TRBJ1-2
D gene: .

CDR3 protein: CASTPSGKRSDTQYF
CDR3 DNA: TGCGCCAGCACCCCTAGCGGGAAGAGGTCGGATACGCAGTATTTT
V gene: TRBV10-1
clone size: .
J gene: TRBJ2-3
D gene: TRBD2

CDR3 protein: CASSLSASGSYEQYF
CDR3 DNA: TGTGCCAGCAGTTTATCGGCTAGCGGTTCCTACGAGCAGTACTTC
V gene: TRBV27
clone size: .
J gene: TRBJ2-7
D gene: TRBD2

CDR3 protein: CAWAQAYNEQFF
CDR3 DNA: TGTGCCTGGGCTCAGGCCTACAATGAGCAGTTCTTC
V gene: TRBV30
clone size: once
J gene: TRBJ2-1
D gene: .

CDR3 protein: CSVESGGAETQYF
CDR3 DNA: TGCAGCGTTGAAAGCGGGGGGGCAGAGACCCAGTACTTC
V gene: TRBV29-1
clone size: .
J gene: TRBJ2-5
D gene: TRBD2

CDR3 protein: CAWTRGISYNEQFF
CDR3 DNA: TGTGCCTGGACTAGGGGAATCTCCTACAATGAGCAGTTCTTC
V gene: TRBV30
clone size: .
J gene: TRBJ2-1
D gene: .

CDR3 protein: CASSLVSDNYGYTF
CDR3 DNA: TGTGCCAGCAGCTTGGTGTCAGATAACTATGGCTACACCTTC
V gene: TRBV11-2
clone size: .
J gene: TRBJ1-2
D gene: .

CDR3 protein: CASSNNRNTEAFF
CDR3 DNA: TGTGCCAGCAGTAATAACAGAAACACTGAAGCTTTCTTT
V gene: TRBV2
clone size: .
J gene: TRBJ1-1
D gene: .

CDR3 protein: CASSFRSGVRNTEAFF
CDR3 DNA: TGTGCCAGCAGTTTTCGGTCAGGTGTAAGGAACACTGAAGCTTTCTTT
V gene: TRBV27
clone size: .
J gene: TRBJ1-1
D gene: .